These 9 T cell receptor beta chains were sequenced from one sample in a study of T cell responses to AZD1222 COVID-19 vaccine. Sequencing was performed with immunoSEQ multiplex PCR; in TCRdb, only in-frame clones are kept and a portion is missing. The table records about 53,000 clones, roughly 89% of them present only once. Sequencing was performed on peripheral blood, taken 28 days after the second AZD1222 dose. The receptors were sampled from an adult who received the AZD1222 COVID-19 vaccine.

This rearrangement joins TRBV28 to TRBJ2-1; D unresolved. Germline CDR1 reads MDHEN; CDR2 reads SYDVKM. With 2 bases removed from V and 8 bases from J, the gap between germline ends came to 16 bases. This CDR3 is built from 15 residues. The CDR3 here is CASSLGYPTDDEQFF. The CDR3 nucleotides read TGTGCCAGCAGTTTAGGGTATCCGACCGACGATGAGCAGTTCTTC.

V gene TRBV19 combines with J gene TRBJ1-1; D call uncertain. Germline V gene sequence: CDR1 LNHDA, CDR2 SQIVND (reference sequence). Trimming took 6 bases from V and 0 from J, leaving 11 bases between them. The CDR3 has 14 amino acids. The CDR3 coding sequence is TGTGCCAGTAGCAGCCAGACACTGAACACTGAAGCTTTCTTT. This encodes CASSSQTLNTEAFF.

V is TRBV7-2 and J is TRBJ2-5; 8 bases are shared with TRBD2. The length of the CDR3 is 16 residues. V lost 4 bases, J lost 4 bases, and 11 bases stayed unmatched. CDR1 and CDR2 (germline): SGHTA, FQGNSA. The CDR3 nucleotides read TGTGCCAGCAGCTCCGCGGGGACTAGGACCCGAGAGACCCAGTACTTC. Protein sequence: CASSSAGTRTRETQYF.

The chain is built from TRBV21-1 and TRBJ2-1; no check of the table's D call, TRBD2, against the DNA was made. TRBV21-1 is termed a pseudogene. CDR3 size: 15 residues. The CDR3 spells CASSNRKLAANQQFF. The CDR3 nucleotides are TGTGCCAGCAGCAACCGGAAACTAGCCGCCAATCAGCAGTTCTTC.

The CDR3 DNA sequence: TGTGCCAGCAGCCAAGATTCGCCGGGAGGGCTAGATGAGCAGTTCTTC. Translating it yields CASSQDSPGGLDEQFF. This sequence joins TRBV3-1 (or the pseudogene TRBV3-2) and TRBJ2-1; TRBD2 agrees at 8 bases. The ends lost 0 bases at V and 8 bases at J; junction bases unmatched: 9. Germline assignment: CDR1 LGHDT and CDR2 YNNKEL (reference sequence). There are 16 residues in the CDR3.

The CDR3 DNA reads as TGTGCCAAAGGGACCGGGGGGTCCTACGAGCAGTACTTC. Amino acids: CAKGTGGSYEQYF. V and J are TRBV25-1 and TRBJ2-7, with 7 bases aligning to TRBD2. V shed 10 bases and J 1 base; nucleotides not matched to a gene: 7. The CDR3 contains 13 residues. Germline CDR1 and CDR2: MGHDK and SYGVNS.

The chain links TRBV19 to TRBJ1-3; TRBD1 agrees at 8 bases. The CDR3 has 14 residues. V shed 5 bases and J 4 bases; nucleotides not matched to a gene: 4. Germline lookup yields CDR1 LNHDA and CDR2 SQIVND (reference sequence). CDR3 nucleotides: TGTGCCAGTAGTTCCCGGGACAGGGGAAACACCATATATTTT. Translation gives CASSSRDRGNTIYF.

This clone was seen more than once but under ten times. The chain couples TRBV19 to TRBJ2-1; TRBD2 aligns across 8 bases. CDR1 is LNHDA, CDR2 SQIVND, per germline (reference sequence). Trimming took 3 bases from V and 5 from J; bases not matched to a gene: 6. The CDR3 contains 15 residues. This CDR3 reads CASSITAGGNNEQFF. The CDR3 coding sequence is TGTGCCAGTAGTATTACGGCGGGAGGAAACAATGAGCAGTTCTTC.

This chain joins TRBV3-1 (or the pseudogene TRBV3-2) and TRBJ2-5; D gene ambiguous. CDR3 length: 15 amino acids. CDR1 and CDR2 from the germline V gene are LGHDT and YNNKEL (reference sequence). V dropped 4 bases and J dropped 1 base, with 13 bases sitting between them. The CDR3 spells CASSRASTVQETQYF. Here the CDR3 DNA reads TGTGCCAGCAGCCGCGCCTCCACGGTCCAAGAGACCCAGTACTTC.